The 4 T cell receptor beta chains presented below share a single source sample, sequenced in a study of blood T cell repertoires in COVID-19 (TCRdb year 2020). The method behind the library was the immunoSEQ multiplex PCR assay. In TCRdb, the immuneACCESS table is reduced to in-frame sequences with V and J assigned. These tables do not hold every clone; where another copy was compared, an unresolved V gene accounts for under half, and the others remain unexplained. The sample table lists 100,000 to 150,000 clones, roughly 86% of them with a count of one. 10% to 12% of the sample belongs to the ten largest clones. Sequencing used peripheral blood. The source of these receptors is a woman between 65 and 79 years old with COVID-19, enrolled during active disease.

The rearrangement joins TRBV15 to TRBJ2-3, with D possibly matching TRBD1 (5 bases). The CDR3 is 13 residues long. CDR1 LNHNV and CDR2 YYDKDF come from the germline V gene (reference sequence). V was trimmed by 0 bases and J by 6 bases, leaving 7 bases between them. CDR3 DNA: TGTGCCACCAGCAGAGATCCAGGGGATACGCAGTATTTT. Protein: CATSRDPGDTQYF.

This sequence joins TRBV27 and TRBJ2-7; 8 bases fit TRBD1. Looked up from germline, CDR1 is MNHEY and CDR2 is SMNVEV (reference sequence). The CDR3 covers 14 residues. With V trimmed by 10 bases and J by 0 bases, 8 bases remained unmatched. The CDR3 spells CATSYRGNSYEQYF. CDR3 in DNA: TGTGCCACCTCTTACAGGGGGAACTCCTACGAGCAGTACTTC.

This chain joins TRBV5-1 and TRBJ1-6, with D possibly TRBD1 on 6 matching bases. Germline CDR1 and CDR2: SGHRS and YFSETQ. V shed 0 bases and J shed 8 bases, with 15 bases lying between them. This CDR3 is 16 amino acids long. The CDR3 protein is CASSLDREWWDSPLHF. The CDR3 region has the DNA TGCGCCAGCAGCTTGGACAGGGAATGGTGGGATTCACCCCTCCACTTT.

The chain couples TRBV2 to TRBJ1-6; D is unresolved. Trimming stripped 0 bases from V and 0 bases from J, with 12 bases between. The CDR3 is 18 amino acids. In germline, CDR1 is SNHLY, CDR2 FYNNEI. CDR3 nucleotide sequence: TGTGCCAGCAGTGAAGCGCTTCCCGAGAGCTCCTATAATTCACCCCTCCACTTT. This sequence encodes CASSEALPESSYNSPLHF. Variable domain in full (rest from reference TRBV2 and TRBJ1-6): EPEVTQTPSHQVTQMGQEVILRCVPISNHLYFYWYRQILGQKVEFLVSFYNNEISEKSEIFDDQFSVERPDGSNFTLKIRSTKLEDSAMYFCASSEALPESSYNSPLHFGNGTRLTVT.